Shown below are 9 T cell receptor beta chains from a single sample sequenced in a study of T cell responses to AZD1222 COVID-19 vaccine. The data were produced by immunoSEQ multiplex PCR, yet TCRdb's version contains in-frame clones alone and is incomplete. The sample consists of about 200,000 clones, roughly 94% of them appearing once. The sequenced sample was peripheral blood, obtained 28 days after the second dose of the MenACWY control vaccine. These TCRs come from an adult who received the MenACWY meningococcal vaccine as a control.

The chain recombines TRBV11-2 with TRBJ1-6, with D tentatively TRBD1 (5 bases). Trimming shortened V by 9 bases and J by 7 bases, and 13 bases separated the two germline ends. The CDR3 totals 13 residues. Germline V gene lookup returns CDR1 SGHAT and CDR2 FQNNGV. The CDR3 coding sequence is TGTGCCAGTCGGGGGTTGGAAAATTCACCCCTCCACTTT. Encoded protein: CASRGLENSPLHF.

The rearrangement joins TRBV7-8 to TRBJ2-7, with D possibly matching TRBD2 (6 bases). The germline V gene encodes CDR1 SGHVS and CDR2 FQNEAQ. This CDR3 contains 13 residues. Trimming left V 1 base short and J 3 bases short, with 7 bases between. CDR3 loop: CASSLGGNYEQYF. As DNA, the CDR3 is TGTGCCAGCAGCTTAGGCGGGAACTACGAGCAGTACTTC.

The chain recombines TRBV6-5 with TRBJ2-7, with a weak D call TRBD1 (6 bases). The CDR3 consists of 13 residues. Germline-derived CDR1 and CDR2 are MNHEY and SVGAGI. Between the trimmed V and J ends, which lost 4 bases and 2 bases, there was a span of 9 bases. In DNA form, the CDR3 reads TGTGCCAGCAGTTTGGCAGGGGCCTACGAGCAGTACTTC. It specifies CASSLAGAYEQYF.

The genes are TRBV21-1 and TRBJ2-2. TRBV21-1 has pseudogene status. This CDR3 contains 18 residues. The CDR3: CASSNKMGETTVTGELFF. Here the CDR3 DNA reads TGTGCCAGCAGCAACAAAATGGGGGAGACAACCGTCACCGGGGAGCTGTTTTTT.

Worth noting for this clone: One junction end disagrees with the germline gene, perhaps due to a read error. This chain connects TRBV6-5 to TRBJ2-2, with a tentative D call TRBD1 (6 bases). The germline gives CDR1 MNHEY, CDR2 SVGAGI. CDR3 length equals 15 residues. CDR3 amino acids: CASIRVGTPHRGAVF. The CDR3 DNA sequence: TGTGCCAGCATACGTGTCGGGACACCCCACCGGGGAGCTGTTTTT.

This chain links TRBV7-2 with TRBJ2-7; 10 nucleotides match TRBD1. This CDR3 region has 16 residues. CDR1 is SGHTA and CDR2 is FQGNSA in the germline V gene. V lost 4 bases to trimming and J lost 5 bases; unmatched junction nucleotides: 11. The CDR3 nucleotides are TGTGCCAGCAGCTACACCCCCGGGACAGGGGAAGACGAGCAGTACTTC. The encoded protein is CASSYTPGTGEDEQYF.

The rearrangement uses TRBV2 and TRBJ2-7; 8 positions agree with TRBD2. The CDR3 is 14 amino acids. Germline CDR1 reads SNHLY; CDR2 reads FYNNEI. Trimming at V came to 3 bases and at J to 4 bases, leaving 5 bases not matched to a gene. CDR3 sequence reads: CASSDGRGAYEQYF. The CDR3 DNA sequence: TGTGCCAGCAGTGACGGGAGGGGTGCGTACGAGCAGTACTTC.

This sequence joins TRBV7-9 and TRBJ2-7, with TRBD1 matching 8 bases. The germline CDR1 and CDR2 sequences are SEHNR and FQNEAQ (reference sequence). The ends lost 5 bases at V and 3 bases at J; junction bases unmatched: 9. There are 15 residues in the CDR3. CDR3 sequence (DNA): TGTGCCAGCAGCCCCCGGACAGGGTTACACTACGAGCAGTACTTC. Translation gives CASSPRTGLHYEQYF. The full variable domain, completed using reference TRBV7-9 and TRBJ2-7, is DTGVSQNPRHKITKRGQNVTFRCDPISEHNRLYWYRQTLGQGPEFLTYFQNEAQLEKSRLLSDRFSAERPKGSFSTLEIQRTEQGDSAMYLCASSPRTGLHYEQYFGPGTRLTVT.

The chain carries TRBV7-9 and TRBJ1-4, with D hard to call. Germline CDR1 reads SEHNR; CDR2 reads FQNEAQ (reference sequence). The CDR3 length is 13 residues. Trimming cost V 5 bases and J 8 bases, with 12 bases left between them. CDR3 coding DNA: TGTGCCAGCAGCCCCCGGCTGGGGGAAAAACTGTTTTTT. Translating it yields CASSPRLGEKLFF.